This T cell receptor (beta chain) was profiled in a study of neoadjuvant anti-PD-1 for oral cavity cancer (dated by TCRdb to about 2021). For context, the study as a whole: Three to four biweekly doses of nivolumab at 3 mg/kg were mostly administered to patients before curative-intent surgical resection. Patients without progression received a fourth nivolumab dose around day 43 and underwent definitive surgical resection on days 50-56. Patients with complete response, partial response or stable disease by RECIST 1.1 were defined as responders, whereas patients with progression were defined as non-responders. A roughly 30% response rate was observed in the parent correlative cohort, in which around eleven patients were included.

As concerns this clone: This clone's antigen is unknown. Base qualities were left out, and no much larger clone turns up one base away.

For deep sequencing, PBMC libraries mostly used about 500 ng of input genomic DNA, with six replicates for each sample. TCRbeta libraries were prepared with the immunoSEQ hsTCRbeta kit according to the manufacturer's instructions. Sequencing of the completed libraries took place using an Illumina NovaSeq 6000 S4 flow cell after they had been pooled to 2.5 to 3.5 nM. Under the source paper's analysis protocol: Raw data preprocessing and quality control were performed with the immunoSEQ Analyzer. The analysis was limited to productive rearrangements, and each clonotype was defined by a unique CDR3 amino acid sequence. Repertoire clonality was estimated as the Gini-Simpson index, computed with the R package tcR. Gini indices were compared with Student's t test, and associations with tumor size change were assessed by Pearson correlation. Not all clones reach the TCRdb copy of this immuneACCESS table, which keeps in-frame sequences only. Checked studies attribute under half of the gap to unresolved V genes and leave the rest unexplained. From that table come the V and J calls and clone size; the DNA was used to work out D and trimming. The sample contains approximately 15,000 clones, 60% to 70% of them found a single time. In total, the top ten clones hold approximately 2.9% of the sample.

The cysteine opens and the phenylalanine closes a CDR3 of 16 amino acids. The sequence is cut down to CDR3 DNA, 48 bases in frame from base 1. V is clipped by 2 bases and J by 4 bases, and the sequence between their germline boundaries is 17 bases long. From a lookup of the germline V gene (reference sequence), CDR1 and CDR2 are LNHDA and SQIVND. Sample time point, as interpreted from the label and publication: before neoadjuvant nivolumab. Patients had been newly diagnosed with stage II-IVA oral cavity squamous cell carcinoma, and no prior systemic or radiation treatment had been given to the patients. The cohort consisted of patients with HPV-negative, locally advanced oral cavity squamous cell carcinoma. Peripheral blood mononuclear cells were analyzed directly and were not maintained or expanded in culture. The samples were obtained from a longitudinal correlative study of a single-arm phase II trial testing neoadjuvant nivolumab in oral cavity squamous cell carcinoma. Genomic DNA-based TCRbeta sequencing was performed on subject-matched pre- and post-treatment PBMCs and tumors from three responders and three non-responders. Peripheral blood mononuclear cells were collected before nivolumab treatment and were collected again after treatment, at the time of surgery. Genomic DNA was isolated from PBMCs using the Maxwell RSC DNA from Cells kit.

Broader findings and caveats from the paper: Only a few patients per response group were included in the TCR analyses, and larger cohorts for validation were called for by the authors. After neoadjuvant nivolumab, non-responders showed significantly higher T cell clonality (Gini index) in PBMCs than responders did. A higher pretreatment blood Treg/Th17 ratio correlated with both higher pretreatment blood TCRbeta clonality and lower post-treatment tumor TCRbeta clonality.

The receptor chain draws on TRBV19 and TRBJ1-1; a confident D gene designation cannot be given. This clonotype was obtained from a person aged 35 to 85 with oral cavity squamous cell carcinoma. Material: PBMCs, obtained before nivolumab (anti-PD-1) treatment. The base sequence is TGTGCCAGTAGTATAATAGGGTTTGGCAGAACCACTGAAGCTTTCTTT. Its product reads: CASSIIGFGRTTEAFF. Joined to the reference TRBV19 and TRBJ1-1 proteins, this CDR3 gives the full variable domain: DGGITQSPKYLFRKEGQNVTLSCEQNLNHDAMYWYRQDPGQGLRLIYYSQIVNDFQKGDIAEGYSVSREKKESFPLTVTSAQKNPTAFYLCASSIIGFGRTTEAFFGQGTRLTVV.